This T cell receptor (beta chain) is drawn from a study of shared clonotypes between healthy human individuals. Study-level points and caveats: When naive CD4 clonotypes were compared across a handful of donors, around 5% were shared.

CD45RO-negative CD8 cells positively selected for CCR7 made up the naive population, which excluded terminally differentiated effector memory CD45RA+ cells. A note on this clone: The antigen is undetermined.

Sequencing used immunoSEQ multiplex PCR; TCRdb keeps in-frame clones, though not all of them. The data contain around 550,000 clones, around 96% of them singletons. This CDR3 is built from 14 residues. Germline lookup yields CDR1 SGHNT and CDR2 YYREEE (reference sequence). Trimming removed 2 bases from V and 0 bases from J, with 9 bases in between. The chain joins TRBV5-4 to TRBJ2-7; D ambiguous. The sequenced sample was naive CD8+ T cells sorted from blood. The receptor comes from a woman under 40 in good health. The CDR3: CASSFRESSYEQYF. The CDR3, as DNA: TGTGCCAGCAGCTTTCGTGAGAGCTCCTACGAGCAGTACTTC.